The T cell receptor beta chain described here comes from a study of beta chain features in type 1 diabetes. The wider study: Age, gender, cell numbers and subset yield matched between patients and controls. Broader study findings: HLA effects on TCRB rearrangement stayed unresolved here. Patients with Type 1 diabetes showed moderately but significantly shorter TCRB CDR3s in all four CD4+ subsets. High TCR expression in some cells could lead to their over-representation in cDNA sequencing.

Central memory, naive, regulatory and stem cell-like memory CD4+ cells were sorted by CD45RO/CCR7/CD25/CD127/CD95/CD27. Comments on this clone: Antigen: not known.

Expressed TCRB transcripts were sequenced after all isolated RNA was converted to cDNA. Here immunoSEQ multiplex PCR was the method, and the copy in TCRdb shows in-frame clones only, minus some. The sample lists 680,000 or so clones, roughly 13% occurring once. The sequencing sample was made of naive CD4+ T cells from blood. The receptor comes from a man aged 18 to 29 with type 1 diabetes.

The CDR3 reads CASSPRTADPGTEAFF. For the CDR3, the DNA is TGCGCCAGCAGCCCTCGGACAGCCGATCCGGGCACTGAAGCTTTCTTT. The chain combines TRBV5-1 with TRBJ1-1; tentatively, D is TRBD1 (6 bases). Germline-derived CDR1 and CDR2 are SGHRS and YFSETQ. The CDR3 spans 16 residues. V lost 4 bases and J lost 4, with 20 bases in between.